A selection of T cell receptor beta chains follows, all from one sample in a study of preoperative IRX-2 immunotherapy in early breast cancer. Measured with immunoSEQ multiplex PCR; TCRdb has only the in-frame clones, and not every one. The sample carries 20,000 to 30,000 clones, roughly 89% recorded once. The specimen was tumor tissue, collected after IRX-2 immunotherapy. All receptors derive from a human donor with breast cancer. CDR3s include the opening cysteine and the closing phenylalanine or tryptophan. Size is stated for part of the rows, as once, few or many counts, or as a class when the clone is expanded.

v_call	clone_size	cdr3_aa
TRBV6-1	few	CASTKNPDLNTEAFF
TRBV2	NA	CASPGRAGYTF
TRBV6-1	NA	CASSELGDGYTF
TRBV29-1	NA	CSVEVGTGLYGYTF
TRBV4-1	NA	CASSQPRKGAYNEQFF
TRBV30	NA	CAWSPNEKLFF
TRBV27	NA	CASSSFLAGGTEAFF
TRBV2	NA	CASSPRGLAGNTGELFF
TRBV5-1	NA	CASSLAVGETQYF
TRBV18	NA	CASSQQNSPLHF
TRBV7-6	NA	CASSLGGSYNEQFF
TRBV7-6	NA	CASSEGHSSYNSPLHF
TRBV4-2	NA	CASSQEDMKDTEAFF
TRBV7-2	NA	CASSFSGGYNEQFF
TRBV6-1	NA	CASKQLNTEAFF
TRBV7-9	NA	CASSYQGVPGNTIYF
TRBV29-1	NA	CGGDRARSGNTIYF
TRBV14	few	CASSRQGGWQPQHF
TRBV27	NA	CASSLSGAGNTIYF
TRBV7-6	once	CASSLNPGQLLDEQFF
TRBV19	NA	CASSERGSYNEQFF
TRBV6-1	NA	CASSDVNSGANVLTF
TRBV2	NA	CASSPWGVNEKLFF
TRBV2	NA	CASKQGTEAFF
TRBV5-1	once	CASRGLQETQYF
TRBV18	NA	CASSPRDSTGVGELFF
TRBV6-5	NA	CASSYGSGVPETQYF
TRBV27	NA	CASRTWTGTNYGYTF
TRBV6-5	NA	CASRKGAGNTIYF
TRBV9	NA	CASSGSGTGRGTDTQYF
TRBV5-1	NA	CASSLVWDVMGGELFF
TRBV27	NA	CASSLLTSSGDNEQFF
TRBV2	NA	CATGDRDTEAFF
TRBV6-6	NA	CASSEGAGELFF
TRBV21-1	NA	CASSKVGDSGSGANVLTF
TRBV7-8	NA	CASSYMGPDTNQPQHF
TRBV2	few	CASSDLQLAGGARDEQYF
TRBV6-6	NA	CASSYDGDLTGELFF
TRBV5-4	NA	CASSPPGQGPNTGELFF
TRBV28	NA	CASKEKLFF
TRBV11-3	NA	CASSLDPGAQSSYEQYF
TRBV6-6	NA	CASIFGGRSYGYTF
TRBV5-8	NA	CASSLREGYNEQFF
TRBV28	NA	CASSPTGYYGYTF
TRBV4-1	once	CASSQDPSASRGEQFF
TRBV6-6	NA	CASSPRNEQFF
TRBV11-2	NA	CASSTSGILRETQYF
TRBV5-6	NA	CASSAGQNMNTEAFF
TRBV27	few	CASSPGSFF
TRBV15	NA	CATSRVVTSGGAPDTQYF
TRBV7-9	NA	CASTGQGWSPLHF
TRBV28	NA	CASISSGTGGIDQYF
TRBV9	NA	CASSVGAGPNQPQHF
TRBV7-2	NA	CASREGRAWVGYTF